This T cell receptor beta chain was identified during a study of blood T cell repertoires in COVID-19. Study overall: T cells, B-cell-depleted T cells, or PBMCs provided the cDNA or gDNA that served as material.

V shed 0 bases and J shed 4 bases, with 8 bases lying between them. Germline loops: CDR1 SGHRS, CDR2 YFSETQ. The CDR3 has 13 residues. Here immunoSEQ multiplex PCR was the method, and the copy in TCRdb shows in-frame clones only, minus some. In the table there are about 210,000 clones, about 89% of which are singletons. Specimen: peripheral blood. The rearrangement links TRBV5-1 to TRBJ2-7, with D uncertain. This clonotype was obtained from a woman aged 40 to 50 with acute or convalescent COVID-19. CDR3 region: CASSLASGYEQYV. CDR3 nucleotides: TGCGCCAGCAGCTTGGCCTCGGGTTACGAGCAGTACGTC.